This TCR beta chain was recovered during a study of blood T cells in healthy people across ages. Using a J-beta primer mix together with a sample-barcoded 5' primer, a second PCR was run for about 7 to 12 cycles. TCRdb re-called the 5' RACE reads with MiXCR, one entry per CDR3 protein. This table has hundreds of thousands of distinct CDR3 sequences, 20% to 30% appearing once. V was shortened by 8 bases and J by 4 bases, with 13 bases between the two germline ends. The CDR3 contains 13 residues. Germline V gene data show CDR1 as MDHEN and CDR2 as SYDVKM. These data were likewise used in another study, on T cells of mothers and their children.

The chain carries TRBV28 and TRBJ2-3; D is perhaps TRBD2 (6 bases). Source material: blood. The receptor was isolated from a boy between 10 and 17 years old in good health. The CDR3 here is CASLKSGADTQYF. The DNA for the CDR3 is TGTGCCAGCCTAAAATCGGGGGCAGATACGCAGTATTTT. The full variable domain, rest sourced from reference TRBV28 and TRBJ2-3, is DVKVTQSSRYLVKRTGEKVFLECVQDMDHENMFWYRQDPGLGLRLIYFSYDVKMKEKGDIPEGYSVSREKKERFSLILESASTNQTSMYLCASLKSGADTQYFGPGTRLTVL.